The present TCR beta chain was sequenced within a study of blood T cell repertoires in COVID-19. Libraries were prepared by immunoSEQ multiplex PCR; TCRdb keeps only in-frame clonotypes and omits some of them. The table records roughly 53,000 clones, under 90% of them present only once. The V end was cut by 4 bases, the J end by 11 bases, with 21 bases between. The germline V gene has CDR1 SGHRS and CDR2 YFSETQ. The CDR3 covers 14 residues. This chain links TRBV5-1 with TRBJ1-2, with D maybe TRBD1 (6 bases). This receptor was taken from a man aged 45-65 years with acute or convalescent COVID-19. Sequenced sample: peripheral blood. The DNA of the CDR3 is TGCGCCAGCAGCCCTGCCTTGGGGGCCAGTGGTTACACCTTC. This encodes CASSPALGASGYTF.